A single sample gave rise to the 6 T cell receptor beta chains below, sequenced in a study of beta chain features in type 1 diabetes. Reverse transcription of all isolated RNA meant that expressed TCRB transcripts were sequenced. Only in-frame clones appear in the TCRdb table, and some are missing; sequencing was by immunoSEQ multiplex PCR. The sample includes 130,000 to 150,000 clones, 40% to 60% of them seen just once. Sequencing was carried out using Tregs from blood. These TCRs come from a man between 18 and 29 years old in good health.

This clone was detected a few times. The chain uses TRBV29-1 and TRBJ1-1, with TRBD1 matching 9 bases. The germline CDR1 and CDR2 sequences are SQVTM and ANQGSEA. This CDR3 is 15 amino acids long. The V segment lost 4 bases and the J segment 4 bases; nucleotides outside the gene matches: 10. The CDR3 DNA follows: TGCAGCGTTGCGGCGTTGACAGGGGGTTTCACTGAAGCTTTCTTT. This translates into CSVAALTGGFTEAFF.

The chain's CDR3 is CASSYSLNTEAFF. The CDR3 DNA sequence: TGTGCCAGCAGTTACAGCCTGAACACTGAAGCTTTCTTT. The gene calls are TRBV6-5 and TRBJ1-1, with D unclear. Trimming removed 2 bases at V and 0 bases at J, with 4 bases between. The germline CDR1 and CDR2 sequences are MNHEY and SVGAGI. The CDR3 loop spans 13 amino acids.

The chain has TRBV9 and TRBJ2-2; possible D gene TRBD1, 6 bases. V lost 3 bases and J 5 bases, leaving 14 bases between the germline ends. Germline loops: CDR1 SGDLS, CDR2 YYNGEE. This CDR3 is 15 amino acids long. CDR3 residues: CASSGRQVGTGELFF. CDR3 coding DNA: TGTGCCAGCAGCGGGCGACAGGTCGGAACCGGGGAGCTGTTTTTT.

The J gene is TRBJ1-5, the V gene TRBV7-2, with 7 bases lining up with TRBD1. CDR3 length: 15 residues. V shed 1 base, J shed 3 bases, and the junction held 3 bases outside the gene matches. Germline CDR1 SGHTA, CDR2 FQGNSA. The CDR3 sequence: CASSLVGTDNQPQHF. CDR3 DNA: TGTGCCAGCAGCTTAGTCGGGACAGACAATCAGCCCCAGCATTTT.

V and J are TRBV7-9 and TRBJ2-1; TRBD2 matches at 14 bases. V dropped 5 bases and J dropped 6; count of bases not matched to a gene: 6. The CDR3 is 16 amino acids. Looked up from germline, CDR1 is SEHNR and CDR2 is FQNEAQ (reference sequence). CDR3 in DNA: TGTGCCAGCAGCGTAATCGGACTAGCGGGAGGCAATGAGCAGTTCTTC. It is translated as CASSVIGLAGGNEQFF.

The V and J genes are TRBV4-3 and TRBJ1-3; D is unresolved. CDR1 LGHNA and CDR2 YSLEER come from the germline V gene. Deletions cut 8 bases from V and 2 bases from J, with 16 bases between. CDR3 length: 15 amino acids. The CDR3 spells CASGSPTRAGNTIYF. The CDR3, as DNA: TGCGCCAGCGGGTCACCGACGAGGGCTGGAAACACCATATATTTT.